A single sample is the source of the 24 T cell receptor beta chains below, sequenced in a study of cytomegalovirus exposure and HLA in healthy donors. The PCR used 60 Vbeta and 13 Jbeta primers. Using immunoSEQ multiplex PCR, the repertoire was profiled, and TCRdb retains in-frame clones only, with some absent. The repertoire holds approximately 120,000 clones, with approximately 80% as singletons. Sequenced: PBMCs. The receptors here all came from a young man in good health and CMV-seronegative.

This clone was recorded once. This chain joins TRBV5-8 and TRBJ1-6; D call uncertain. The ends were cut back, 0 bases at V and 6 bases at J, with 10 bases in the middle. The CDR3 length is 15 residues. Germline CDR1 SGHTS, CDR2 YDEGEE. CDR3 bases: TGTGCCAGCAGCTTGGGCCCCGGGTCTAATTCACCCCTCCACTTT. Amino acids: CASSLGPGSNSPLHF.

The CDR3 bases are TGTGCCAGCAGCTTGGGGATGGGGAGCTCTGGAAACACCATATATTTT. Protein sequence: CASSLGMGSSGNTIYF. The V and J genes are TRBV5-6 and TRBJ1-3; D is ambiguous. V dropped 0 bases and J dropped 0 bases, with 10 bases sitting between them. This CDR3 region has 16 residues. CDR1 and CDR2 from the germline V gene are SGHDT and YYEEEE.

In the case of this clone: Additional DNA sequences in this sample encode the identical CDR3. This chain uses TRBV6-1 with TRBJ1-3; no clear D. V dropped 3 bases and J dropped 1 base, with 10 bases sitting between them. The CDR3 runs 15 residues. Per germline, CDR1 MNHNS and CDR2 SASEGT. CDR3 amino acids: CASSESPSSGNTIYF. The CDR3 DNA is TGTGCCAGCAGTGAGAGTCCATCTTCTGGAAACACCATATATTTT.

The genes are TRBV18 and TRBJ2-1; a weak D match, TRBD1 (6 bases). Trimming took 4 bases from V and 6 from J, leaving 16 bases between them. The CDR3 is 15 amino acids. Germline loops: CDR1 KGHSH, CDR2 LQKENI. The CDR3 coding sequence is TGTGCCAGCTCACGAAACACAGGGATTCCCAATGAGCAGTTCTTC. Amino acid sequence: CASSRNTGIPNEQFF.

This clone has more than one count but fewer than ten. The V call is TRBV6-5, the J call TRBJ1-2; 8 bases are a match to TRBD1. This CDR3 contains 15 residues. Germline lookup yields CDR1 MNHEY and CDR2 SVGAGI. V was pared by 5 bases and J by 7 bases, with 12 bases of the junction left unmatched. The CDR3 DNA reads TGTGCCAGCAGTGCCTCGACAGGGGTCCTATCTGGCTACACCTTC. Protein product: CASSASTGVLSGYTF.

This rearrangement joins TRBV11-2 to TRBJ2-1, with TRBD2 matching 9 bases. The CDR3 has 15 residues. Germline CDR1 SGHAT, CDR2 FQNNGV. Unmatched junction bases numbered 10, after V lost 3 bases and J lost 10 bases. CDR3 sequence: CASSFGGGGSREQFF. The CDR3 DNA reads TGTGCCAGCAGCTTCGGCGGGGGGGGAAGTCGGGAGCAGTTCTTC.

The J gene is TRBJ2-7, the V gene TRBV9; 7 bases map to TRBD2. Germline V gene sequence: CDR1 SGDLS, CDR2 YYNGEE. The CDR3 is 15 residues long. V shed 0 bases and J 2 bases; nucleotides not matched to a gene: 5. The CDR3 nucleotides read TGTGCCAGCAGCGTAGGGGGGGGTCCTACCTACGAGCAGTACTTC. Translating it yields CASSVGGGPTYEQYF.

The chain uses TRBV6-1 and TRBJ2-5; TRBD2 aligns across 10 bases. V lost 0 bases to trimming and J lost 2 bases; unmatched junction nucleotides: 0. Per the germline V gene, CDR1 is MNHNS and CDR2 is SASEGT. CDR3 length: 15 residues. CDR3 DNA sequence: TGTGCCAGCAGTGAAGCTAGCGGGGGGCAAGAGACCCAGTACTTC. Protein product: CASSEASGGQETQYF.

V usage is TRBV19 and J usage is TRBJ1-2; D is ambiguous. The CDR3 covers 12 residues. Trimming took 4 bases from V and 4 from J, leaving 7 bases between them. Germline V CDR1 and CDR2: LNHDA, SQIVND (reference sequence). The CDR3 region is CASSTGTYGYTF. CDR3 DNA sequence: TGTGCCAGTAGTACGGGAACCTATGGCTACACCTTC.

The chain links TRBV7-9 to TRBJ2-7; 9 nucleotides agree with TRBD1. This CDR3 has 14 residues. Germline-derived CDR1 and CDR2 are SEHNR and FQNEAQ (reference sequence). V lost 5 bases and J lost 9; bases outside the gene matches: 11. The CDR3 is CASSERQGGEGQYF. The CDR3 DNA reads as TGTGCCAGCAGCGAAAGACAGGGGGGCGAAGGGCAGTACTTC.

The rearrangement uses TRBV13 and TRBJ2-5; the match to TRBD2 covers 7 bases. CDR1 and CDR2 from the germline V gene are PRHDT and FYEKMQ (reference sequence). With V trimmed by 1 base and J by 0 bases, 5 bases remained unmatched. CDR3 length equals 16 residues. Here the CDR3 reads CASSLASGVYQETQYF. In DNA form, the CDR3 reads TGTGCCAGCAGCTTAGCTAGCGGAGTCTACCAAGAGACCCAGTACTTC. The full variable domain, its missing parts supplied by reference TRBV13 and TRBJ2-5, is AAGVIQSPRHLIKEKRETATLKCYPIPRHDTVYWYQQGPGQDPQFLISFYEKMQSDKGSIPDRFSAQQFSDYHSELNMSSLELGDSALYFCASSLASGVYQETQYFGPGTRLLVL.

The J gene is TRBJ2-1, the V gene TRBV19; 11 nucleotides line up with TRBD2. CDR1 is LNHDA and CDR2 is SQIVND in the germline V gene (reference sequence). This CDR3 has 16 residues. Losses at the gene ends were 4 bases for V and 6 bases for J; bases not matched to a gene: 8. CDR3 residues: CASSRPLAGGRNEQFF. CDR3 bases: TGTGCCAGTAGTAGACCTTTAGCGGGGGGGCGCAATGAGCAGTTCTTC. Supplemented by reference TRBV19 and TRBJ2-1, the full variable domain reads DGGITQSPKYLFRKEGQNVTLSCEQNLNHDAMYWYRQDPGQGLRLIYYSQIVNDFQKGDIAEGYSVSREKKESFPLTVTSAQKNPTAFYLCASSRPLAGGRNEQFFGPGTRLTVL.

This clone was counted once. This chain joins TRBV29-1 and TRBJ2-2, with D maybe TRBD1 (7 bases). This CDR3 is 16 amino acids long. Germline lookup yields CDR1 SQVTM and CDR2 ANQGSEA. The V and J ends lost 5 bases and 2 bases respectively, with 18 bases between them. The DNA of the CDR3 is TGCAGCGTTCCATGGGCGGGACAGAATAACACCGGGGAGCTGTTTTTT. The encoded protein is CSVPWAGQNNTGELFF.

The gene calls are TRBV18 and TRBJ1-5; tentatively, D is TRBD1 (5 bases). V lost 2 bases and J lost 8, with 13 bases in between. The CDR3 contains 14 residues. The germline gives CDR1 KGHSH, CDR2 LQKENI. In nucleotides, the CDR3 is TGTGCCAGCTCACCAACGACGACAGAAAAGCCCCAGCATTTT. Translating gives CASSPTTTEKPQHF.

This clone was counted only a few times. V gene TRBV7-2 combines with J gene TRBJ1-5, with D possibly matching TRBD1 (6 bases). The CDR3 totals 14 residues. Trimming shortened V by 6 bases and J by 2 bases, and 11 bases separated the two germline ends. Looked up from germline, CDR1 is SGHTA and CDR2 is FQGNSA. The CDR3: CASRQGEGNQPQHF. The CDR3, as DNA: TGTGCCAGCAGACAGGGTGAGGGCAATCAGCCCCAGCATTTT.

This sequence joins TRBV19 and TRBJ1-2, with D perhaps matching TRBD1 (6 bases). Per the germline V gene, CDR1 is LNHDA and CDR2 is SQIVND (reference sequence). The CDR3 sequence is 16 residues long. The V gene lost 1 base and the J gene lost 0 bases, with 12 bases spanning the gap. CDR3 protein: CASSIAGATTNYGYTF. The DNA for the CDR3 is TGTGCCAGTAGTATAGCAGGGGCGACCACTAACTATGGCTACACCTTC.

J is TRBJ1-1 and V is TRBV14; tentatively, D is TRBD1 (5 bases). Between the trimmed V and J ends, which lost 5 bases and 5 bases, there was a span of 12 bases. CDR3 length: 13 amino acids. Germline V gene lookup returns CDR1 SGHDN and CDR2 FVKESK. CDR3 coding DNA: TGTGCCAGCAGCTGGGGGGTAAGGACTGAAGCTTTCTTT. It translates to CASSWGVRTEAFF.

The chain has TRBV5-1 and TRBJ2-7; D is perhaps TRBD2 (7 bases). The CDR3 covers 16 residues. CDR1 and CDR2 (germline): SGHRS, YFSETQ. Trimming took 0 bases from V and 2 from J, leaving 15 bases between them. The CDR3 reads CASSLEGGPLAYEQYF. The CDR3, as DNA: TGCGCCAGCAGCTTGGAGGGGGGGCCCTTGGCCTACGAGCAGTACTTC.

The V call is TRBV15, the J call TRBJ1-2; maybe TRBD1 (5 bases). Trimming shortened V by 0 bases and J by 8 bases, and 19 bases separated the two germline ends. Germline V gives CDR1 LNHNV, CDR2 YYDKDF (reference sequence). The CDR3 is 16 residues long. The CDR3 sequence: CATSRDLKGNSGGYTF. As DNA, the CDR3 is TGTGCCACCAGCAGAGATCTGAAGGGGAATAGTGGAGGCTACACCTTC.

The rearrangement links TRBV5-1 to TRBJ2-7; TRBD2 might be the D (5 bases). Per germline, CDR1 SGHRS and CDR2 YFSETQ. V gave up 2 bases and J gave up 2 bases, with 14 bases separating them. This CDR3 comprises 15 residues. The CDR3 DNA reads as TGCGCCAGCAGCTTCAGACTATACGAACCCTACGAGCAGTACTTC. Translating it yields CASSFRLYEPYEQYF.

CDR3 in amino acids: CASRLHPSGGAGEQFF. CDR3 DNA: TGTGCCAGCAGGCTCCATCCTAGCGGGGGGGCTGGTGAGCAGTTCTTC. This chain joins TRBV7-2 and TRBJ2-1; 12 bases map to TRBD2. Germline V gene data show CDR1 as SGHTA and CDR2 as FQGNSA. The V gene end was trimmed by 6 bases and the J gene end by 9 bases; junction bases not matched to a gene: 12. CDR3 length: 16 residues. Looking up the rest from reference TRBV7-2 and TRBJ2-1 gives the full variable domain: GAGVSQSPSNKVTEKGKDVELRCDPISGHTALYWYRQSLGQGLEFLIYFQGNSAPDKSGLPSDRFSAERTGGSVSTLTIQRTQQEDSAVYLCASRLHPSGGAGEQFFGPGTRLTVL.

V usage is TRBV4-3 and J usage is TRBJ2-7; D gene unclear. Germline V gene sequence: CDR1 LGHNA, CDR2 YSLEER. V shed 1 base and J shed 1 base, with 8 bases lying between them. CDR3 length equals 14 residues. CDR3 DNA sequence: TGCGCCAGCAGCCAAGGCCTCGGGTCCTACGAGCAGTACTTC. Translated: CASSQGLGSYEQYF.

The V gene is TRBV11-1, the J gene TRBJ1-1; 9 positions match TRBD1. J lost 10 bases, V lost 5 bases, and 11 bases had no gene match. This CDR3 has 14 amino acids. From germline, CDR1 is SGHAT and CDR2 FQDESV (reference sequence). CDR3 in DNA: TGTGCCAGCAGCCAAATTCCCGGGACAGGGATAGCTTTCTTT. It is translated as CASSQIPGTGIAFF.

The chain has TRBV15 and TRBJ2-7; TRBD2 is a possible D gene (6 bases). This CDR3 spans 14 amino acids. Germline assignment: CDR1 LNHNV and CDR2 YYDKDF (reference sequence). Trimming cost V 1 base and J 5 bases, with 12 bases left between them. CDR3 amino acids: CATSRATGVHEQYF. The CDR3 DNA sequence: TGTGCCACCAGCAGAGCCACGGGAGTCCACGAGCAGTACTTC.